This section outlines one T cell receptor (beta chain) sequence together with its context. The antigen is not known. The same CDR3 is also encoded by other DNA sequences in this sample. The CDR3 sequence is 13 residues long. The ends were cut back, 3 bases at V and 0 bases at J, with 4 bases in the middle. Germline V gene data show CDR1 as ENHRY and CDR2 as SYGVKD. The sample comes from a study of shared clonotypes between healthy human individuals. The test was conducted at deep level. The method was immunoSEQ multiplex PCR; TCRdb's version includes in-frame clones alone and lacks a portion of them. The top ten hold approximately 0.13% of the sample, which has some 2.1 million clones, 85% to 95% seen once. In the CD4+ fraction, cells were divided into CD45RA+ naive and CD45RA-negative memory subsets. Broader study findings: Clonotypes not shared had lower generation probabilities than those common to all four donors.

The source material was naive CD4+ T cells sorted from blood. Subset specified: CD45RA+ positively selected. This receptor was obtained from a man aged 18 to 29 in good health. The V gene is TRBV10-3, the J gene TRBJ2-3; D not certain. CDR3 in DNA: TGTGCCATCAGTGACTCCAGCACAGATACGCAGTATTTT. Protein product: CAISDSSTDTQYF.